This paragraph covers one T cell receptor (beta chain) sequence. No antigen is known for it. Within one base of it there is no much larger clone, and no base qualities were kept. From the cysteine up to the phenylalanine, the CDR3 has a length of 16 residues. The retained sequence is limited to the CDR3, 48 bases, with the frame set at the first base. After removal of 5 bases from V and 2 bases from J, the junction retains 6 bases not matched to a gene. Per the germline V gene, MDHEN is the CDR1 and SYDVKM is the CDR2. This entry is derived from a study of blood T cell repertoires in COVID-19 (dated by TCRdb to about 2020). About the full investigation: Samples covering the acute and convalescent phases of COVID-19 were provided by collaborators in the United States, Italy and Spain. The repertoires were made available in a free public database intended to serve as a resource for research on the immune response to SARS-CoV-2. The sample metadata nearly always contained a de-identified subject ID, COVID-19 status, age in years and sex. The samples were drawn from two sources: the first 160 participants of the ongoing ImmuneRACE study, and 1,000 to 1,500 subjects contributed by 6 global collaborators. Subjects who had been exposed to COVID-19, were actively infected with it, or had recovered from it provided the deeply sampled blood TCRbeta repertoires that made up the dataset. Where available, HLA class I and class II types were obtained from metadata supplied by the sample provider rather than from assay-based typing. The material from the prospective study consisted of cDNA or gDNA derived from T cells, B-cell-depleted T cells, or PBMCs. Broad study findings and their caveats: How much clinical and demographic metadata was included differed by source and by participant, and the metadata was provided uncurated.

TCRbeta CDR3 regions were amplified from genomic DNA by means of the immunoSEQ Assay, a bias-controlled multiplex PCR. Concerning the study's data processing: The number of nucleated cells in each sample was estimated by amplification of reference gene primers within the assay. Sequence reads were collapsed and filtered to measure the absolute abundance of every unique TCRbeta CDR3 rearrangement. For each sample, productive Simpson clonality was calculated as the square root of Simpson's diversity index across productive rearrangements. TCRdb took this table from immuneACCESS and kept in-frame rearrangements with V and J called. Such tables lack part of the clones; where checked against another copy, unresolved V genes explain under half of the gap, and the rest is unexplained. The DNA gave D and trimming, while V, J and clone size come from that table. This sample is represented by 200,000 to 250,000 clones; almost 85% of them were singletons. Of the sample, 1.5% to 2% falls within the top ten clones.

Each collaborating institution followed its own protocols to collect whole blood in K2EDTA tubes. For TCRbeta analysis, collaborator samples were shipped as frozen whole blood, as isolated PBMCs, or as DNA extracted from either sample type. The chain uses TRBV28 and TRBJ2-6, with 7 central nucleotides matching TRBD1. Source material: peripheral blood. This TCR came from a woman of 80 years or more with acute or convalescent COVID-19. The CDR3 reads as follows: CASSPTGTAGANVLTF. The DNA sequence follows: TGTGCCAGCAGTCCGACCGGGACAGCTGGGGCCAACGTCCTGACTTTC.